This T cell receptor (beta chain) was identified in a study of metastatic and nonmetastatic thyroid tumors. Study in general: Malignant thyroid and benign thyroid patients provided blood and tumor or nodule tissue whose repertoires were compared.

This CDR3 spans 13 amino acids. The ends were cut back, 1 base at V and 7 bases at J, with 11 bases in the middle. Germline V gene data show CDR1 as SGHRS and CDR2 as YFSETQ. All patients were treatment-naive before thyroid surgery. TCRdb re-called the PCR reads through MiXCR. The table has roughly 40,000 clones, about a sixth seen once. This clone was detected only a few times. The receptor's source is a female donor with papillary thyroid cancer or a benign thyroid nodule (not recorded which). Some clones in this sample may be carry-over from other donors' samples. The sample was tumor tissue. The rearrangement uses TRBV5-1 and TRBJ1-1; tentatively, D is TRBD1 (5 bases). Here the CDR3 DNA reads TGCGCCAGCAGCTTGACAGGTGAAGGTGAAGCTTTCTTT. This sequence encodes CASSLTGEGEAFF.